This T cell receptor (beta chain) is drawn from a study of T cells after yellow fever vaccination. CDR1 and CDR2 (germline): GTSNPN, SVGIG (reference sequence). The CDR3 length is 15 residues. V lost 2 bases to trimming and J lost 4 bases, with 17 bases between them. For this clonotype: The antigen is undetermined.

Study-level results: Abundant bulk-population clonotypes could contaminate the FACS-sorted repertoires. Post-booster repertoires contained most primary-vaccination clones again (about 95% CD4, over 70% CD8). Overall, a small share of clonotypes was seen in both CD4 and CD8 compartments.

It was through 5'RACE template switching that TCR cDNA was made, with a universal primer site and UMIs added. MiXCR was run by TCRdb on the 5' RACE reads, yielding one entry per CDR3 protein. The sample contains about 220,000 distinct CDR3 sequences, 3% to 4% of which appear only once. This chain uses TRBV30 with TRBJ1-1, with no clear D. This TCR was recovered from a man between 18 and 29 years old who received the YFV17D yellow fever vaccine. This specimen was CD4+ T cells sorted from PBMCs, taken 10 days after the yellow fever booster vaccination. DNA for the CDR3: TGTGCCTGGAGTTCAGTGCAAACCTCTGCCACTGAAGCTTTCTTT. Encoded protein: CAWSSVQTSATEAFF. Based on the CDR3 plus reference TRBV30 and TRBJ1-1, the full variable domain is SQTIHQWPATLVQPVGSPLSLECTVEGTSNPNLYWYRQAAGRGLQLLFYSVGIGQISSEVPQNLSASRPQDRQFILSSKKLLLSDSGFYLCAWSSVQTSATEAFFGQGTRLTVV.